This record covers a single T cell receptor (beta chain). Antigen unknown. Distinct nucleotide sequences in the sample also encode this CDR3. Primers: 60 Vbeta forward and 13 Jbeta reverse. This table comes from immunoSEQ multiplex PCR, and its TCRdb copy is limited to in-frame clones, with some not included. The table includes about 180,000 clones, about 78% detected once. The sample originates from a study of cytomegalovirus exposure and HLA in healthy donors. Findings of the study overall: Analysis was performed later, and it showed HLA-associated TCR beta chains to be more clonally expanded than equally common others. Analysis was carried out at a later point, and it linked a missense DCLRE1C variant to TCR beta V- and J-gene trimming. Reported results showed that the classifier diagnosed cytomegalovirus status with high specificity and sensitivity. Links to common viral pathogens appeared, in a later analysis, for several of the most significant clusters.

This receptor was taken from a woman in her 50s in good health and CMV-seropositive. The sequenced sample was PBMCs.

The CDR3 DNA reads TGCAGCGTTGAAACAGGCACAGATACGCAGTATTTT. This gives the protein CSVETGTDTQYF. The chain is built from TRBV29-1 and TRBJ2-3, with D unresolved. Germline-derived CDR1 and CDR2 are SQVTM and ANQGSEA. This CDR3 region has 12 residues. V was pared by 2 bases and J by 1 base, with 4 bases between.